A selection of T cell receptor beta chains follows, all from one sample in a study of T cell responses to AZD1222 COVID-19 vaccine. Here immunoSEQ multiplex PCR was the method, and the copy in TCRdb shows in-frame clones only, minus some. The table includes 150,000 to 200,000 clones, 85% to 95% detected once. Specimen: peripheral blood, collected on day 0 of AZD1222 vaccination. The source is an adult in good health. Each CDR3 is given with its conserved first and last residue. The D gene is left open where the match is weak. Only some rows state a clone size, as once, few, many or a class for expanded clones.

TRBJ1-2	-	TRBV5-6	TRBD1	CASSGDRGLYGYTF	TGTGCCAGCAGCGGGGACAGGGGGCTCTATGGCTACACCTTC
TRBJ2-2	-	TRBV24-1	TRBD2	CATSDLGRGDTGELFF	TGTGCCACCAGTGATTTGGGTCGGGGGGACACCGGGGAGCTGTTTTTT
TRBJ2-3	-	TRBV9	TRBD2	CASSVGIAGGNTDTQYF	TGTGCCAGCAGCGTGGGGATAGCGGGGGGGAACACAGATACGCAGTATTTT
TRBJ2-7	-	TRBV7-9	-	CASSLGVGRASYEQYF	TGTGCCAGCAGCCTAGGGGTCGGTAGAGCGTCCTACGAGCAGTACTTC
TRBJ2-2	-	TRBV18	-	CASSPSTGELFF	TGTGCCAGCTCACCAAGCACCGGGGAGCTGTTTTTT
TRBJ2-4	-	TRBV7-7	-	CASSSGRNGRENIQYF	TGTGCTAGCAGCTCGGGACGCAACGGGCGGGAAAACATTCAGTACTTC
TRBJ2-1	-	TRBV11-3	-	CASSLGGVGRPYNEQFF	TGTGCCAGCAGTCTCGGCGGGGTGGGGCGTCCCTACAATGAGCAGTTCTTC
TRBJ1-2	-	TRBV3-1/TRBV3-2	-	CASSQDPGFGGYTF	TGTGCCAGCAGCCAAGATCCAGGATTTGGTGGCTACACCTTC
TRBJ1-2	-	TRBV3-1/TRBV3-2	TRBD1	CASSALTGEKGYTF	TGTGCCAGCAGCGCTCTGACAGGGGAAAAAGGCTACACCTTC
TRBJ1-1	once	TRBV11-2	-	CASRLTKLQEGIMNTEAFF	TGTGCCAGCAGATTAACCAAACTACAGGAGGGGATCATGAACACTGAAGCTTTCTTT
TRBJ1-5	-	TRBV7-2	-	CASSLVDGSNQPQHF	TGTGCCAGCAGCTTAGTGGACGGAAGCAATCAGCCCCAGCATTTT
TRBJ2-1	-	TRBV19	-	CASSVWDLGGEQFF	TGTGCCAGTAGTGTGTGGGACCTGGGGGGTGAGCAGTTCTTC
TRBJ2-6	-	TRBV6-5	-	CASGRDNSGANVLTF	TGTGCCAGCGGCCGGGACAACTCTGGGGCCAACGTCCTGACTTTC
TRBJ2-7	once	TRBV7-2	-	CASSSGVPPYEQYF	TGTGCCAGCAGCTCCGGGGTCCCTCCCTACGAGCAGTACTTC
TRBJ1-2	-	TRBV30	TRBD1	CAWSAGGSYGYTF	TGTGCCTGGAGTGCAGGGGGCAGCTATGGCTACACCTTC
TRBJ2-1	-	TRBV25-1	TRBD1	CASSLGQGALSEQFF	TGTGCCAGCAGCCTCGGACAGGGGGCGCTTAGTGAGCAGTTCTTC
TRBJ1-5	-	TRBV7-9	-	CASSLAAESQPQHF	TGTGCCAGCAGCTTAGCGGCAGAGTCTCAGCCCCAGCATTTT
TRBJ2-3	-	TRBV4-1	-	CASSRDDRTDTQYF	TGCGCCAGCAGCCGGGACGACCGCACAGATACGCAGTATTTT
TRBJ2-1	-	TRBV10-3	-	CAISEGGIYNEQFF	TGTGCCATCAGTGAGGGGGGTATCTACAATGAGCAGTTCTTC
TRBJ1-3	once	TRBV6-9	-	CANSLGNTIYF	TGTGCCAACTCTCTCGGAAACACCATATATTTT
TRBJ2-7	-	TRBV7-6	-	CASSLASGTYEQYF	TGTGCCAGCAGCTTAGCGTCCGGGACCTACGAGCAGTACTTC
TRBJ1-3	-	TRBV28	-	CASSFHVDTQGNTIYF	TGTGCCAGCAGTTTTCATGTCGACACTCAAGGAAACACCATATATTTT
TRBJ2-7	-	TRBV29-1	-	CSVVSGADPYEQYF	TGCAGCGTTGTCTCCGGGGCGGACCCCTACGAGCAGTACTTC
TRBJ1-2	-	TRBV12-3/TRBV12-4	-	CASSFRHLYGYTF	TGTGCCAGCAGTTTCCGACACCTTTACGGCTACACCTTC
TRBJ2-6	-	TRBV27	-	CASSSPASGANVLTF	TGTGCCAGCAGTTCCCCGGCCTCTGGGGCCAACGTCCTGACTTTC
TRBJ1-5	-	TRBV15	-	CATSRGTVPNQPQHF	TGTGCCACCAGCAGAGGGACAGTCCCTAATCAGCCCCAGCATTTT
TRBJ2-1	-	TRBV4-1	TRBD2	CASSPSVGSGGYENEQFF	TGCGCCAGCAGCCCCTCAGTGGGGAGCGGGGGCTACGAGAATGAGCAGTTCTTC
TRBJ1-4	-	TRBV19	-	CASLGVDNEKLFF	TGTGCCAGTCTCGGGGTGGATAATGAAAAACTGTTTTTT
TRBJ1-1	-	TRBV20-1	-	CSASPPLMVRKEAFF	TGCAGTGCTAGTCCCCCCCTGATGGTACGGAAAGAAGCTTTCTTT
TRBJ2-4	once	TRBV25-1	-	CASSGGVPNIQYF	TGTGCCAGCAGTGGGGGGGTCCCAAACATTCAGTACTTC
TRBJ2-2	few	TRBV29-1	TRBD2	CSVRGLAVTGELFF	TGCAGCGTGCGGGGACTAGCGGTAACCGGGGAGCTGTTTTTT
TRBJ1-2	-	TRBV19	-	CASSDVGRGYGYTF	TGTGCCAGTAGTGATGTGGGGCGAGGCTATGGCTACACCTTC
TRBJ2-1	-	TRBV7-9	TRBD2	CASSSGTSVVDEQFF	TGTGCCAGCAGCTCCGGGACTAGCGTAGTCGATGAGCAGTTCTTC
TRBJ2-2	-	TRBV2	TRBD1	CASRGQGRNTGELFF	TGTGCCAGCAGGGGACAGGGTCGGAACACCGGGGAGCTGTTTTTT
TRBJ1-5	-	TRBV7-9	-	CASSLSSGYSNQPQHF	TGTGCCAGCAGCTTATCCTCAGGGTATAGCAATCAGCCCCAGCATTTT
TRBJ1-2	-	TRBV16	-	CASSQFQGNYGYTF	TGTGCCAGCAGCCAATTCCAGGGGAACTATGGCTACACCTTC
TRBJ2-1	-	TRBV7-9	-	CASSLGLGGDYYNEQFF	TGTGCCAGCAGCTTAGGTCTTGGAGGAGACTATTATAATGAGCAGTTCTTC
TRBJ2-1	-	TRBV11-2	TRBD2	CASSLILAGVRLGNEQFF	TGTGCCAGCAGCTTAATACTAGCGGGAGTAAGGTTAGGGAATGAGCAGTTCTTC
TRBJ2-7	-	TRBV30	TRBD1	CAWERTGVYEQYF	TGTGCCTGGGAAAGGACAGGCGTCTACGAGCAGTACTTC
TRBJ2-3	-	TRBV4-3	-	CASSPEGRDTDTQYF	TGCGCCAGCAGCCCCGAGGGGCGGGACACAGATACGCAGTATTTT
TRBJ1-2	-	TRBV12-3/TRBV12-4	TRBD1	CASQGGPRYGYTF	TGTGCCAGCCAGGGGGGGCCGAGGTATGGCTACACCTTC
TRBJ1-2	-	TRBV7-6	TRBD1	CASSLPGGGNGYTF	TGTGCCAGCAGCCTCCCAGGGGGCGGTAATGGCTACACCTTC
TRBJ2-2	-	TRBV18	-	CASSPGKMNTGELFF	TGTGCCAGCTCACCAGGGAAGATGAACACCGGGGAGCTGTTTTTT
TRBJ2-1	-	TRBV4-3	TRBD2	CASSQGTGTSGRYNEQFF	TGCGCCAGCAGCCAGGGTACCGGGACTAGCGGGAGGTACAATGAGCAGTTCTTC
TRBJ1-2	-	TRBV21-1	-	CASSKARDYGYTF	TGTGCCAGCAGCAAGGCTCGGGATTATGGCTACACCTTC
TRBJ1-1	once	TRBV5-4	TRBD1	CASTIIGGSLMNTEAFF	TGTGCCAGCACAATTATAGGGGGCAGCCTCATGAACACTGAAGCTTTCTTT
TRBJ2-1	-	TRBV10-3	-	CAITSIRDNEQFF	TGTGCCATCACCTCGATAAGGGACAATGAGCAGTTCTTC
TRBJ1-3	-	TRBV7-9	-	CASSLGTAAGNTIYF	TGTGCCAGCAGCTTAGGGACGGCCGCTGGAAACACCATATATTTT
TRBJ1-6	-	TRBV30	-	CAWRGDGGTNSPLHF	TGTGCCTGGAGGGGTGATGGAGGTACTAATTCACCCCTCCACTTT
TRBJ2-7	-	TRBV4-2	-	CASSQGGAMSSYEQYF	TGTGCCAGCAGCCAAGGGGGGGCTATGAGCTCCTACGAGCAGTACTTC
TRBJ2-4	-	TRBV28	-	CASSFGTLLAKNIQYF	TGTGCCAGCAGTTTTGGGACTCTGCTAGCCAAAAACATTCAGTACTTC
TRBJ1-5	-	TRBV5-6	-	CASSPGRGYSNQPQHF	TGTGCCAGCAGCCCCGGGAGGGGCTATAGCAATCAGCCCCAGCATTTT
TRBJ1-2	-	TRBV28	-	CASSFSDGYTF	TGTGCCAGCAGTTTTAGTGATGGCTACACCTTC
TRBJ2-5	-	TRBV19	-	CASSMLGSKETQYF	TGTGCCAGTAGTATGTTGGGGAGCAAAGAGACCCAGTACTTC